This T cell receptor beta chain was recorded in a study of T-cell reconstitution after alpha-beta-depleted transplantation in children (TCRdb year 2016). For the wider study: The study quantitatively tracked T-cell immune reconstitution after TCRalphabeta/CD19-depleted allogeneic hematopoietic cell transplantation in children using TCR repertoire profiling.

The library was obtained by PCR. Instrument used: Illumina HiSeq 2500. TCR library preparation used molecular barcoding, with unique molecular identifiers applied to normalize quantification of the TCRbeta repertoire. TCRdb applied fastp at Q25 and MiXCR to the public reads, then kept only in-frame beta chains. Every CDR3 protein is listed once, alongside the most common genes and DNA of its rows. The sample profile shows approximately 400,000 distinct CDR3 sequences; roughly 10% of them were found once. 4.5% to 6.5% of the sample comes from the top ten. In its sample, this clonotype was seen a few times. This clone's antigen is unknown. No per-base quality is available; no much larger clone lies one base away. The material sequenced was PBMCs from the stem cell graft donor, taken from the stem cell graft. The sequence was obtained from a human donor who donated a stem cell graft to a child with acute myeloid leukemia.

CDR3 protein: CASSQTSGRNTQYF. The nucleotides read TGCGCCAGCAGCCAAACTAGCGGGAGAAATACGCAGTATTTT. Recombination linked TRBV4-3 to TRBJ2-3, and 11 junctional nucleotides match TRBD2. The germline V gene specifies LGHNA as CDR1 and YSLEER as CDR2. Trimming leaves V shorter by 2 bases and J shorter by 7 bases, with the junction holding 2 bases beyond the gene matches. Reading from cysteine to phenylalanine, the CDR3 counts 14 amino acids. The DNA shown is the 42-base CDR3, in frame from base 1.